A selection of T cell receptor beta chains follows, all from one sample in a study of T-cell reconstitution after alpha-beta-depleted transplantation in children. TCRdb re-analysed the PCR reads in MiXCR, keeping a single row per CDR3 protein. The sample contains roughly 240,000 distinct CDR3 sequences, approximately 8.9% of which appear only once. The sequencing used PBMCs, mostly from graft donor cells, collected 180 days after TCRalphabeta/CD19-depleted stem cell transplant. These receptors all stem from a male patient under 18 who had a stem cell transplant for acute lymphoblastic leukemia, so the T cells may come from the graft donor. CDR3s include the opening cysteine and the closing phenylalanine or tryptophan. Fields, in order: V gene, J gene, D gene, clone size, CDR3 DNA, CDR3 protein. The D gene is left open where the match is weak. The size field is filled for only some rows; it gives once, few, many or a size class.

TRBV9	TRBJ2-1	TRBD1	many	TGTGCCAGCAGCGCGACAGGGGTTGATGAGCAGTTCTTC	CASSATGVDEQFF
TRBV6-5	TRBJ1-2	TRBD1	many	TGTGCCAGCAGGTACCCGGCAGGGGGCCCTACTTATGGCTACACCTTC	CASRYPAGGPTYGYTF
TRBV7-9	TRBJ2-2	.	many	TGTGCCAGCACCGGGATAAGAACCACCGGGGAGCTGTTTTTT	CASTGIRTTGELFF
TRBV20-1	TRBJ2-1	.	many	TGCAGTGGAGAGGGGGATCAAGAGCAGTTCTTC	CSGEGDQEQFF
TRBV9	TRBJ2-2	TRBD2	many	TGTGCCAGCACCTTGGAGCGGGAGGCGAGCGGGGAGCTGTTTTTT	CASTLEREASGELFF
TRBV25-1	TRBJ1-1	TRBD1	many	TGTGCCAGCAGGGGAGGGGGCCCCGAAGCTTTCTTT	CASRGGGPEAFF
TRBV9	TRBJ2-2	TRBD1	many	TGTGCCAGCAGCGCCTCCCAAAACGACAGGGTGAAGTCGTCCGGGGAGCTGTTTTTT	CASSASQNDRVKSSGELFF
TRBV5-1	TRBJ1-2	.	many	TGCGCCAGCAGCCTTTACACGCTCTGGGGCTACACCTTC	CASSLYTLWGYTF
TRBV7-9	TRBJ2-3	TRBD1	many	TGTGCCAGCTTCAGTTGGGACAGGCCCACAGATACGCAGTATTTT	CASFSWDRPTDTQYF
TRBV29-1	TRBJ2-1	.	many	TGCAGCGTTGAAGAGGGATCTATTATCAATGAGCAGTTCTTC	CSVEEGSIINEQFF
TRBV29-1	TRBJ2-7	.	many	TGCAGCGTTCATACAGGAACGGGCGAGCAGTACTTC	CSVHTGTGEQYF
TRBV28	TRBJ2-7	TRBD1	many	TGTGCCAGCACCATGGGACAGGGAATCTACGAGCAGTACTTC	CASTMGQGIYEQYF
TRBV10-3	TRBJ1-5	.	many	TGTGCCATCAGTGAGTCTAGGGGGTTCGGGAATCAGCCCCAGCATTTT	CAISESRGFGNQPQHF
TRBV5-1	TRBJ2-4	.	many	TGCGCCAGCAGCTTGGGGGTAGGGCCCAAAAACATTCAGTACTTC	CASSLGVGPKNIQYF
TRBV12-5	TRBJ2-1	TRBD2	many	TGTGCTAGTGGCCATAGCGGGAGTGGTGAGCAGTTCTTC	CASGHSGSGEQFF
TRBV28	TRBJ2-3	.	many	TGTGCCAGCAGTTTAGGGGCCTCAGATACGCAGTATTTT	CASSLGASDTQYF
TRBV7-6	TRBJ2-2	TRBD2	.	TGTGCCAGCAGCCTCGGGACTAGCGGGACGACCGGGGAGCTGTTTTTT	CASSLGTSGTTGELFF
TRBV28	TRBJ1-3	.	many	TGTGCCAGCGCCCGTCAATCGGGAAACACCATATATTTT	CASARQSGNTIYF
TRBV29-1	TRBJ2-2	.	many	TGCAGCGTTGAAGGCCCCAAGGGAAAAAGAACCGGGGAGCTGTTTTTT	CSVEGPKGKRTGELFF
TRBV11-2	TRBJ1-5	.	many	TGTGCCAGCAGCTTAGATAGCATTAGCAATCAGCCCCAGCATTTT	CASSLDSISNQPQHF
TRBV4-3	TRBJ2-2	.	many	TGCGCCAGCAGTACCTATTTGGACGCCGTGAACACCGGGGAGCTGTTTTTT	CASSTYLDAVNTGELFF
TRBV20-1	TRBJ2-3	TRBD1	many	TGCAGTGCTAGAGATTATCGGGACAGCGCTAGCACAGATACGCAGTATTTT	CSARDYRDSASTDTQYF
TRBV11-2	TRBJ2-5	TRBD2	few	TGTGCCAGCAGTTTTAGCGGGAGGGAGGGAGAGACCCAGTACTTC	CASSFSGREGETQYF
TRBV13	TRBJ2-2	.	many	TGTGCCAGCAGCTTCGGGGGCTGGAACGGGGAGCTGTTTTTT	CASSFGGWNGELFF
TRBV29-1	TRBJ1-2	.	many	TGCAGCGTTGACGGACGAAACTATGGCTACACCTTC	CSVDGRNYGYTF